The T cell receptor (beta chain) described here comes from a study of T cells in Graves' hyperthyroidism and ophthalmopathy. This clonotype showed up just a few times. CDR3 size: 16 residues. Germline V CDR1 and CDR2: SGHDN, FVKESK. The V gene lost 0 bases and the J gene lost 0 bases, with 11 bases spanning the gap. Researchers amplified the TCR beta CDR3 regions from RNA transcripts. HTBI primers were the set used in a first-round RT-PCR of the TCR CDR3. TCRdb re-derived calls from the multiplex PCR reads in MiXCR, one entry per CDR3 protein. The sample records more than 300,000 distinct CDR3 sequences, about 14% being singletons.

This clonotype was obtained from a woman in her twenties or thirties with Graves' ophthalmopathy. What was sequenced was blood. The rearrangement joins TRBV14 to TRBJ1-1, with D perhaps matching TRBD1 (5 bases). This chain's CDR3 is CASSQDLGGLNTEAFF. The CDR3 DNA reads as TGTGCCAGCAGCCAAGATTTGGGGGGGTTGAACACTGAAGCTTTCTTT. The entire variable domain, with the rest obtained from reference TRBV14 and TRBJ1-1, is as follows: EAGVTQFPSHSVIEKGQTVTLRCDPISGHDNLYWYRRVMGKEIKFLLHFVKESKQDESGMPNNRFLAERTGGTYSTLKVQPAELEDSGVYFCASSQDLGGLNTEAFFGQGTRLTVV.